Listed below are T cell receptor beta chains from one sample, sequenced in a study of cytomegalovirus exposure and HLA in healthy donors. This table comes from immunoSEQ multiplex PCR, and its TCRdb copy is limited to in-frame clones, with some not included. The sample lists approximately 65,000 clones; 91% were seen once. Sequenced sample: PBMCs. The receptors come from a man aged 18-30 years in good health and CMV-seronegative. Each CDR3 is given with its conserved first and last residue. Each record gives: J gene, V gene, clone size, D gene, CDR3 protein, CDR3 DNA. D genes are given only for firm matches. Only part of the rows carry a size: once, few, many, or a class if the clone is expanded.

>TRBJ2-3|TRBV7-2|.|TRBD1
CASSRDRGRLDTQYF
TGTGCCAGCAGCCGCGACAGGGGACGGCTGGATACGCAGTATTTT
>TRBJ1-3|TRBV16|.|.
CASSQSIGDTIYF
TGTGCCAGCAGCCAATCTATCGGGGACACCATATATTTT
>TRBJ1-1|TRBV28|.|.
CASSLTFGLGGTEAFF
TGTGCCAGCAGTTTAACTTTCGGGCTCGGGGGCACTGAAGCTTTCTTT
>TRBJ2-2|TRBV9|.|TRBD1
CASSEPDRGRNTGELFF
TGTGCCAGCAGCGAACCTGACAGGGGGCGGAACACCGGGGAGCTGTTTTTT
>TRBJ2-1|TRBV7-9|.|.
CASSLAEVGSEQFF
TGTGCCAGCAGCTTAGCGGAAGTAGGGAGTGAGCAGTTCTTC
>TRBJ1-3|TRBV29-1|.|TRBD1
CSVLQGKDGNTIYF
TGCAGCGTGCTACAGGGGAAGGATGGAAACACCATATATTTT
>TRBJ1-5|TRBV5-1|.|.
CASSRESGLHQPQHF
TGCGCCAGCAGCCGGGAGTCGGGGCTTCATCAGCCCCAGCATTTT
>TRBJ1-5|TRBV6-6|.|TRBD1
CASRNGQGYQPQHF
TGTGCCAGCAGAAACGGACAGGGATATCAGCCCCAGCATTTT
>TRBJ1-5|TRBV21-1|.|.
CASSLLHF
TGTGCCAGCAGCCTATTGCATTTT
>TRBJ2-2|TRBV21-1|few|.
CASNPFSGAGELFF
TGTGCCAGCAACCCATTTAGCGGCGCCGGGGAGCTGTTTTTT
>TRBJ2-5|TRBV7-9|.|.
CASSLGPWAQYF
TGTGCCAGCAGCTTGGGGCCTTGGGCCCAGTACTTC
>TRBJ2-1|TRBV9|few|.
CASSAAGLLYNEQFF
TGTGCCAGCAGCGCCGCGGGACTCTTGTACAATGAGCAGTTCTTC
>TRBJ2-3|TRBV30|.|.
CAWSVRAGRNTDTQYF
TGTGCCTGGAGTGTACGGGCGGGCAGGAACACAGATACGCAGTATTTT
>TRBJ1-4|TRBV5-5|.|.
CASSLRTDVGKLFF
TGTGCCAGCAGCTTGAGGACAGATGTAGGAAAACTGTTTTTT
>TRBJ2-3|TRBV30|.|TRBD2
CAWSLGLAGTDTQYF
TGTGCCTGGAGTCTAGGACTAGCGGGCACAGATACGCAGTATTTT
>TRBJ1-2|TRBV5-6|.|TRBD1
CASSLWTGDGYTF
TGTGCCAGCAGCTTGTGGACAGGGGATGGCTACACCTTC
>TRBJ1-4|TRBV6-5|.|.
CASSYRQTNEKLFF
TGTGCCAGCAGTTACAGACAGACTAATGAAAAACTGTTTTTT
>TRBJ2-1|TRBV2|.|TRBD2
CASVDQAGATYDEQFF
TGTGCCAGCGTAGATCAAGCGGGAGCCACGTACGATGAGCAGTTCTTC
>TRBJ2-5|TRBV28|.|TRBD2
CASSLGGRLGETQYF
TGTGCCAGCAGTTTAGGCGGGAGGCTAGGAGAGACCCAGTACTTC
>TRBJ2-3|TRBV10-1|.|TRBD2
CASSGFAGEDTDTQYF
TGCGCCAGCAGTGGTTTCGCGGGAGAGGACACAGATACGCAGTATTTT
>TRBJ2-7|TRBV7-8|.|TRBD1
CASSWGQGVFYEQYF
TGTGCCAGCAGCTGGGGACAGGGGGTATTCTACGAGCAGTACTTC
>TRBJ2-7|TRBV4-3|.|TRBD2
CASSPRTRAGSFVYEQYF
TGCGCCAGCAGCCCTCGGACTAGGGCCGGTTCTTTTGTCTACGAGCAGTACTTC
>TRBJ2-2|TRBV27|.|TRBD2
CASSLAGLAGGVLFF
TGTGCCAGCAGTTTAGCAGGACTAGCGGGAGGAGTGCTGTTTTTT
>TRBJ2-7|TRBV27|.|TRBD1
CASSLGDRVFYEQYF
TGTGCCAGCAGTTTAGGGGACAGGGTTTTTTACGAGCAGTACTTC
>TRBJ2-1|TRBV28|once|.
CASSFTGLDSYNEQFF
TGTGCCAGCAGTTTCACGGGACTGGACTCCTACAATGAGCAGTTCTTC
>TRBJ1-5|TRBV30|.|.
CAWNGQLNQPQHF
TGTGCCTGGAATGGACAGCTAAATCAGCCCCAGCATTTT
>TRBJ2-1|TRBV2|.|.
CASSEGQGSSNEQFF
TGTGCCAGCAGTGAAGGCCAGGGGTCCAGCAATGAGCAGTTCTTC
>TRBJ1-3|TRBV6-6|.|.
CASSYGGEGNTIYF
TGTGCCAGCAGTTACGGGGGGGAAGGAAACACCATATATTTT
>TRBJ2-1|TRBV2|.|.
CASNTRFNEQFF
TGTGCCAGCAACACCCGATTCAATGAGCAGTTCTTC
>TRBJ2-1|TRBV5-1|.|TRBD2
CASVDSGNTGGEQFF
TGCGCCAGCGTGGATAGCGGGAATACCGGGGGTGAGCAGTTCTTC
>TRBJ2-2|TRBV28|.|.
CGASGRTGELFF
TGTGGTGCCTCAGGGAGGACCGGGGAGCTGTTTTTT
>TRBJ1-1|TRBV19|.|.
CASTQTWANTEAFF
TGTGCCAGTACCCAAACGTGGGCGAACACTGAAGCTTTCTTT
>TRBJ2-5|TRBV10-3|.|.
CAISARDQETQYF
TGTGCCATCAGTGCCCGGGACCAAGAGACCCAGTACTTC
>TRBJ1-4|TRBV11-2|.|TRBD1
CASSLTLDRDRFF
TGTGCCAGCAGCCTTACCCTAGACAGGGATCGGTTTTTT
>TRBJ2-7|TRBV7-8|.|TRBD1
CASSLLFRGQGIPKTYEQYF
TGTGCCAGCAGCCTCCTCTTCCGGGGACAGGGTATCCCTAAAACCTACGAGCAGTACTTC
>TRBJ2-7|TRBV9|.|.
CASSVVGAANEQYF
TGTGCCAGCAGCGTAGTAGGGGCCGCCAACGAGCAGTACTTC